The 6 T cell receptor beta chains below were found in one sample sequenced in a study of T cells in Graves' hyperthyroidism and ophthalmopathy (dated by TCRdb to about 2019). Library preparation used multiplex PCR. For sequencing, an Illumina HiSeq 2000 was employed. The TCR beta CDR3 regions were amplified from the RNA transcripts. The TCR CDR3 was subjected to a first round of RT-PCR using the HTBI primer set and the Qiagen OneStep RT-PCR kit. TCRdb handled the public reads itself, with Q25 trimming in fastp and clone calling in MiXCR, and kept productive beta chains. Rows are combined by CDR3 protein, so each entry shows the most common genes and DNA. The sample has some 500,000 distinct CDR3 sequences on record, 15% to 20% of them singletons. About 29% of the sample is in the top ten clones. The sequenced sample was blood. These receptors originate from a woman in her thirties with Graves' ophthalmopathy.

This clonotype was found many times. The gene calls are TRBV7-2 and TRBJ2-7; TRBD2 might be the D (5 bases). CDR1 is SGHTA and CDR2 is FQGNSA in the germline V gene. CDR3 length: 14 amino acids. Trimming took 2 bases from V and 1 from J, leaving 9 bases between them. DNA of the CDR3: TGTGCCAGCAGCTTACCGGGATATTCCTACGAGCAGTACTTC. Amino acids: CASSLPGYSYEQYF.

This clonotype was seen many times. The chain recombines TRBV12-3 or TRBV12-4 with TRBJ1-1, with D perhaps matching TRBD1 (6 bases). This CDR3 spans 16 amino acids. V lost 2 bases to trimming and J lost 4 bases, with 17 bases between them. The CDR3 nucleotides read TGTGCCAGCAGTTTACCCCAGGGGCAAAGGTCCACTGAAGCTTTCTTT. Amino acid sequence: CASSLPQGQRSTEAFF.

This clonotype was recorded at least ten times. The chain recombines TRBV28 with TRBJ1-5, with TRBD1 matching over 10 bases. V was pared by 6 bases and J by 0 bases, with 5 bases of the junction left unmatched. This CDR3 contains 16 residues. CDR1 MDHEN and CDR2 SYDVKM come from the germline V gene. CDR3 protein: CASRRQGAGSNQPQHF. The DNA for the CDR3 is TGTGCCAGCAGAAGACAGGGGGCCGGTAGCAATCAGCCCCAGCATTTT.

This clonotype was found many times. The V gene is TRBV18, the J gene TRBJ1-1; D is undetermined. Germline CDR1 KGHSH, CDR2 LQKENI. The CDR3 spans 13 residues. V lost 3 bases to trimming and J lost 3 bases, with 8 bases between them. CDR3 sequence: CASSPEQHTEAFF. The DNA of the CDR3 is TGTGCCAGCTCACCCGAACAGCACACTGAAGCTTTCTTT.

This clonotype was counted at least ten times. DNA for the CDR3: TGTGCCAGCAGTCCCACCGAGAATATCAATCAGCCCCAGCATTTT. It encodes CASSPTENINQPQHF. The chain has TRBV12-3 or TRBV12-4 and TRBJ1-5; D remains unclear. The V gene lost 5 bases and the J gene lost 3 bases, with 14 bases spanning the gap. The CDR3 length is 15 residues.

In its sample, this clonotype was seen a few times. The rearrangement links TRBV24-1 to TRBJ1-5, with D possibly matching TRBD1 (6 bases). V was pared by 5 bases and J by 2 bases, with 15 bases between. Germline V lookup: CDR1 KGHDR, CDR2 SFDVKD. The CDR3 length is 16 residues. CDR3 region: CATSGSGGAGNQPQHF. The CDR3 region has the DNA TGTGCCACCAGTGGGTCCGGGGGCGCGGGCAATCAGCCCCAGCATTTT.